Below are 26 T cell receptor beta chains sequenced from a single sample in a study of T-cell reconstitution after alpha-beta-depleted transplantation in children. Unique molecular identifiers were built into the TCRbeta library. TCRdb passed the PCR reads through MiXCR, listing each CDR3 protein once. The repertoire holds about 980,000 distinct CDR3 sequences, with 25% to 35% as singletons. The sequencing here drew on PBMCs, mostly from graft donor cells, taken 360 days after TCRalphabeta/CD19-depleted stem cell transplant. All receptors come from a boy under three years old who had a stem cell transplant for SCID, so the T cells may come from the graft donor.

CDR3 in amino acids: CASSVPGGWNTGELFF. The CDR3 DNA follows: TGTGCCAGCAGCGTCCCAGGAGGATGGAACACCGGGGAGCTGTTTTTT. The rearrangement joins TRBV7-9 to TRBJ2-2; TRBD2 might be the D (5 bases). This CDR3 is 16 amino acids long. Germline V gene lookup returns CDR1 SEHNR and CDR2 FQNEAQ (reference sequence). The V end was cut by 5 bases, the J end by 1 base, with 14 bases between. Full variable domain (missing parts from reference TRBV7-9 and TRBJ2-2): DTGVSQNPRHKITKRGQNVTFRCDPISEHNRLYWYRQTLGQGPEFLTYFQNEAQLEKSRLLSDRFSAERPKGSFSTLEIQRTEQGDSAMYLCASSVPGGWNTGELFFGEGSRLTVL.

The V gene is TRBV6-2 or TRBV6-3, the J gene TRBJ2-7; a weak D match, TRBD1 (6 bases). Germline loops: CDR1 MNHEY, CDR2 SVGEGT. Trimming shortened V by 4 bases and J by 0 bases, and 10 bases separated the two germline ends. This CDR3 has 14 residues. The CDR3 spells CASSWTVPSYEQYF. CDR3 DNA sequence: TGTGCCAGCAGTTGGACAGTCCCCTCCTACGAGCAGTACTTC.

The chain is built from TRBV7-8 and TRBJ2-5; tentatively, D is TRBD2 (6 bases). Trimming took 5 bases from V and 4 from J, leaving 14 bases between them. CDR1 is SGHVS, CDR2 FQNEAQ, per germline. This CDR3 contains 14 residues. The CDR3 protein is CASSLRTSIETQYF. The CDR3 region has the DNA TGTGCCAGCAGCCTTAGAACTAGCATAGAGACCCAGTACTTC.

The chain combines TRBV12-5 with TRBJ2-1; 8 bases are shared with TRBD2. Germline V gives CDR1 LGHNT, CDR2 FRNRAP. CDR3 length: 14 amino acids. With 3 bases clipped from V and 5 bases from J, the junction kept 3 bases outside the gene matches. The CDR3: CASGFGRGDNEQFF. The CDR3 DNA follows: TGTGCTAGTGGTTTCGGGCGGGGGGACAATGAGCAGTTCTTC.

CDR3: CASSPGRLDTGELFF. CDR3 DNA sequence: TGTGCCAGCAGTCCAGGGCGGTTAGACACCGGGGAGCTGTTTTTT. The chain carries TRBV12-3 or TRBV12-4 and TRBJ2-2; TRBD1 might be the D (5 bases). V was cut by 5 bases and J by 3 bases, with 13 bases left in between. This CDR3 contains 15 residues.

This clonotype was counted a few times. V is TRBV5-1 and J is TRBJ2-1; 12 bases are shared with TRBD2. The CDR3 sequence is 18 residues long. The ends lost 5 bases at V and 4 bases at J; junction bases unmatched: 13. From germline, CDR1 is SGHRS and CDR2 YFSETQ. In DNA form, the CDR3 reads TGCGCCAGCAGACCGGCGGCTAGCGGGGGGGACCTATACAATGAGCAGTTCTTC. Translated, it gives CASRPAASGGDLYNEQFF.

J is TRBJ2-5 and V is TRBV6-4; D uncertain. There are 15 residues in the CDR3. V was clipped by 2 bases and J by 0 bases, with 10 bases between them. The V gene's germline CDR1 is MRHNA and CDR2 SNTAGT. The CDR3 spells CASSDANVYQETQYF. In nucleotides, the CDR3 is TGTGCCAGCAGTGACGCTAACGTGTACCAAGAGACCCAGTACTTC.

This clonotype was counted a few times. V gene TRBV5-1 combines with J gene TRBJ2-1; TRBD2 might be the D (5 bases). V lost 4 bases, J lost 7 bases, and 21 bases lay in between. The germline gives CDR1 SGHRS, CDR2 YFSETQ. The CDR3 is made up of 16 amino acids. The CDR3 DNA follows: TGCGCCAGCAGCCACGGTGAACTAGGGTTAGGAAATGAGCAGTTCTTC. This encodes CASSHGELGLGNEQFF.

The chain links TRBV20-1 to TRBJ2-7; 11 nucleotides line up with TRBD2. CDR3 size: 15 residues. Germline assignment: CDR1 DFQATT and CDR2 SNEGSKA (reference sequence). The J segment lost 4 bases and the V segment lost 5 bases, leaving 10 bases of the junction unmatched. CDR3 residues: CSASQLAGVNYEQYF. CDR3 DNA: TGCAGTGCTTCCCAACTAGCGGGGGTGAATTACGAGCAGTACTTC.

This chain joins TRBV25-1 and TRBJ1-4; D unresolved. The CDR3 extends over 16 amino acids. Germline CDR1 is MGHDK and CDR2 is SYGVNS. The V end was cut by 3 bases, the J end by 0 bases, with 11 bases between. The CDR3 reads CASSEMGFSTNEKLFF. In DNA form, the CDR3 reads TGTGCCAGCAGTGAGATGGGGTTTTCAACTAATGAAAAACTGTTTTTT.

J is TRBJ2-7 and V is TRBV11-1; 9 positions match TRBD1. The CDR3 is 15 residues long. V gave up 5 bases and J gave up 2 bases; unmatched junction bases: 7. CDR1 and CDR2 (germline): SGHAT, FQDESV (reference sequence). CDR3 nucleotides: TGTGCCAGCAGCCCCCAGACAGGGGGGACCTACGAGCAGTACTTC. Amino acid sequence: CASSPQTGGTYEQYF.

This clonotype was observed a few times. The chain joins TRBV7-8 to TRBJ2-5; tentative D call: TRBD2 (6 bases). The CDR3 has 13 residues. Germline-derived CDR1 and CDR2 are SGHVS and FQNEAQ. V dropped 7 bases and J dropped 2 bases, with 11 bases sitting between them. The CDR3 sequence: CASNVGGQETQYF. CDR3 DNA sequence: TGTGCCAGCAACGTGGGGGGACAAGAGACCCAGTACTTC.

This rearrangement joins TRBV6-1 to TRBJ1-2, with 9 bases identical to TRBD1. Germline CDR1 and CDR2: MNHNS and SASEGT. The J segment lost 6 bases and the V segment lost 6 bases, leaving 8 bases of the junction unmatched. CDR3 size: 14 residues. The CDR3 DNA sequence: TGTGCCAGCAGCAGGGGACAGGGCCCTAATGGCTACACCTTC. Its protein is CASSRGQGPNGYTF.

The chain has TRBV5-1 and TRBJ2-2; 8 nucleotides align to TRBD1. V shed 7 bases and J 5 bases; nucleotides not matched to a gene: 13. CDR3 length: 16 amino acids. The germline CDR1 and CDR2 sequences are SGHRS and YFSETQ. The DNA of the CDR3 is TGCGCCAGCCTTCCCGGAAAGACAGGGGTGACCGGGGAGCTGTTTTTT. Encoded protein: CASLPGKTGVTGELFF.

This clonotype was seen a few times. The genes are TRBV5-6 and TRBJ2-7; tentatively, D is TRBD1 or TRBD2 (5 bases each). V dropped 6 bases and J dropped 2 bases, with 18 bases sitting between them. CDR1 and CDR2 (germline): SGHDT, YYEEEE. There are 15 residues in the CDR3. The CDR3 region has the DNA TGTGCCAGCACCAAGGCCGGTGGGGGTCCCTACGAGCAGTACTTC. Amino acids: CASTKAGGGPYEQYF.

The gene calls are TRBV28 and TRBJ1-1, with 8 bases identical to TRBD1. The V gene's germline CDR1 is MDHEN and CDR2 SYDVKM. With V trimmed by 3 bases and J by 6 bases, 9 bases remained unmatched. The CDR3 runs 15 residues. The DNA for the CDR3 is TGTGCCAGCAGTTTCGGGGACAGGCAAGAGGCTGAAGCTTTCTTT. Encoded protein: CASSFGDRQEAEAFF.

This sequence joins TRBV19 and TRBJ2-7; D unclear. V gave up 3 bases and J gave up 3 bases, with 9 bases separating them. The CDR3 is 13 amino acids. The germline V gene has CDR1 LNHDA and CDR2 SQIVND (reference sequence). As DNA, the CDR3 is TGTGCCAGTAGTATTAAGACTGGCTACGAGCAGTACTTC. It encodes CASSIKTGYEQYF.

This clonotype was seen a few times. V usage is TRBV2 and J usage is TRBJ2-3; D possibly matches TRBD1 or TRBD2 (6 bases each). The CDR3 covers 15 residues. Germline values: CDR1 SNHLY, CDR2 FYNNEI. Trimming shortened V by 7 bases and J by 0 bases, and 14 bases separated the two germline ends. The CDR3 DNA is TGTGCCAGCATTTGGGGGGCACCTAGCACAGATACGCAGTATTTT. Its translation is CASIWGAPSTDTQYF.

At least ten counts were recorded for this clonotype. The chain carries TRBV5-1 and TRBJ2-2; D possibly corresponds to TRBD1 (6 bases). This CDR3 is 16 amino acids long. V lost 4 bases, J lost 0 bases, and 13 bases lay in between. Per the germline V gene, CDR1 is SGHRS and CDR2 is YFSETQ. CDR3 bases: TGCGCCAGCAGCATACGACAGGCCGCGAACACCGGGGAGCTGTTTTTT. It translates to CASSIRQAANTGELFF.

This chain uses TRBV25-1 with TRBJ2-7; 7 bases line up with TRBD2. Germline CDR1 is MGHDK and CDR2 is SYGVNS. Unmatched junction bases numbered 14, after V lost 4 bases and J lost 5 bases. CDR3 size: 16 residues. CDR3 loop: CASSAGGGRRVDEQYF. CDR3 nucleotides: TGTGCCAGCAGTGCGGGGGGAGGGAGACGTGTGGACGAGCAGTACTTC.

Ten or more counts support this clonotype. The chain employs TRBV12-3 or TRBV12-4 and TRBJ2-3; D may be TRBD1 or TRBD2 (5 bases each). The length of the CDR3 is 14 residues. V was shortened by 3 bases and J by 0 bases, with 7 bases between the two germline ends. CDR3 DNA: TGTGCCAGCAGTTTCGGGGCTAGCACAGATACGCAGTATTTT. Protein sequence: CASSFGASTDTQYF.

CDR3 DNA sequence: TGCGCCAGCAGCCAAGTGCAGGGAGGCTCCTACGAGCAGTACTTC. Amino acids: CASSQVQGGSYEQYF. The gene calls are TRBV4-1 and TRBJ2-7; D may be TRBD2 (6 bases). Germline V gives CDR1 MGHRA, CDR2 YSYEKL. The ends were cut back, 1 base at V and 0 bases at J, with 10 bases in the middle. The CDR3 sequence is 15 residues long.

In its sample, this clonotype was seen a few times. CDR3 DNA sequence: TGTGCCAGCAGCCCCCGACTAGCGGGGTATGAGCAGTTCTTC. It yields the protein CASSPRLAGYEQFF. The rearrangement uses TRBV2 and TRBJ2-1; 11 positions agree with TRBD2. With V trimmed by 6 bases and J by 8 bases, 6 bases remained unmatched. The germline CDR1 and CDR2 sequences are SNHLY and FYNNEI. This CDR3 is built from 14 residues.

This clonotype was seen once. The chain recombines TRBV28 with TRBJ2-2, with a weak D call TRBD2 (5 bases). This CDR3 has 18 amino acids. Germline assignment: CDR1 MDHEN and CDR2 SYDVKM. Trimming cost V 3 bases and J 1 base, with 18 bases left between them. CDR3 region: CASSFAVAWIRNTGELFF. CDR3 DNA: TGTGCCAGCAGTTTCGCGGTAGCGTGGATTCGGAACACCGGGGAGCTGTTTTTT.

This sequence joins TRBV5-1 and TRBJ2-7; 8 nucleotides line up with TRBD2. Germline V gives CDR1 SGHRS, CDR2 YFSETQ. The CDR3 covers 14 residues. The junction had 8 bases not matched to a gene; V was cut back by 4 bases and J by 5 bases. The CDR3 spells CASSLGGGWNEQYF. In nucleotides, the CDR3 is TGCGCCAGCAGCCTGGGCGGGGGGTGGAACGAGCAGTACTTC.

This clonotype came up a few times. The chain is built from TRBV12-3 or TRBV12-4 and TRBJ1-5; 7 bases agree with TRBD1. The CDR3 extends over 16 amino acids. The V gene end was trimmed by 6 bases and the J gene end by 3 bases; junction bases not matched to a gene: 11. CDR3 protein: CASSLTGTAHNQPQHF. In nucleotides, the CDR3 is TGTGCCAGCAGCCTCACCGGGACAGCGCACAATCAGCCCCAGCATTTT.